This passage covers 9 T cell receptor beta chains from one sample sequenced in a study of cytomegalovirus exposure and HLA in healthy donors. PCR employed 60 Vbeta and 13 Jbeta primers. Sequencing was performed with immunoSEQ multiplex PCR; in TCRdb, only in-frame clones are kept and a portion is missing. The sample has some 98,000 clones, about two thirds seen once. The sample was PBMCs. Source of these receptors: a middle-aged man in good health and CMV-seronegative.

The V and J genes are TRBV6-5 and TRBJ1-2; the match to TRBD1 covers 7 bases. The J segment lost 4 bases and the V segment lost 2 bases, leaving 10 bases of the junction unmatched. CDR3 length: 16 residues. In germline, CDR1 is MNHEY, CDR2 SVGAGI. CDR3 protein: CASSYLRGSNSYGYTF. DNA of the CDR3: TGTGCCAGCAGTTACCTCAGGGGGTCAAATTCCTATGGCTACACCTTC.

DNA for the CDR3: TGCAGCGTTTATATTAGGGCGAGACAGGCGAACACTGAAGCTTTCTTT. Protein: CSVYIRARQANTEAFF. The chain has TRBV29-1 and TRBJ1-1, with a weak D call TRBD1 (6 bases). The V end was cut by 5 bases, the J end by 1 base, with 20 bases between. Looked up from germline, CDR1 is SQVTM and CDR2 is ANQGSEA. CDR3 size: 16 residues.

The V call is TRBV10-1, the J call TRBJ1-1; the D is unclear. With 0 bases removed from V and 1 base from J, the gap between germline ends came to 12 bases. Germline CDR1 and CDR2: WNHNN and SYGVQD (reference sequence). This CDR3 is built from 16 residues. This CDR3 reads CASSESRSEKNTEAFF. CDR3 in DNA: TGCGCCAGCAGTGAGTCCCGATCAGAAAAGAACACTGAAGCTTTCTTT.

CDR3 sequence reads: CASSPNRVSTDTQYF. CDR3 nucleotides: TGTGCCAGCAGCCCCAACAGGGTGAGCACAGATACGCAGTATTTT. The rearrangement uses TRBV11-2 and TRBJ2-3; perhaps TRBD1 as D (6 bases). The CDR3 has 15 residues. Between the trimmed V and J ends, which lost 5 bases and 0 bases, there was a span of 12 bases. Germline CDR1 and CDR2: SGHAT and FQNNGV.

This clone was counted a few times. Additional DNA sequences in this sample encode the identical CDR3. This chain joins TRBV19 and TRBJ1-1; TRBD1 might be the D (6 bases). The CDR3 spans 14 residues. V lost 9 bases, J lost 0 bases, and 14 bases lay in between. CDR1 and CDR2 (germline): LNHDA, SQIVND (reference sequence). The CDR3 loop reads CASRSTGLNTEAFF. CDR3 sequence (DNA): TGTGCCAGCCGGAGTACAGGGCTGAACACTGAAGCTTTCTTT.

This sequence joins TRBV4-3 and TRBJ1-1; tentative D call: TRBD1 (5 bases). CDR3 length equals 16 residues. Germline lookup yields CDR1 LGHNA and CDR2 YSLEER. Trimming stripped 5 bases from V and 7 bases from J, with 23 bases between. The CDR3 loop reads CASSEGAGYRDFEAFF. The CDR3 DNA reads as TGCGCCAGCAGCGAAGGGGCGGGTTATAGGGACTTTGAAGCTTTCTTT.

In this sample, this clone turned up a few times. This chain links TRBV9 with TRBJ1-6; D uncertain. The CDR3 runs 15 residues. Looked up from germline, CDR1 is SGDLS and CDR2 is YYNGEE. The V gene lost 0 bases and the J gene lost 9 bases, with 13 bases spanning the gap. The CDR3 nucleotides read TGTGCCAGCAGCGTAGATTCAGGAGGAGGTTCACCCCTCCACTTT. Its translation is CASSVDSGGGSPLHF. Full variable domain (rest looked up from reference TRBV9 and TRBJ1-6): DSGVTQTPKHLITATGQRVTLRCSPRSGDLSVYWYQQSLDQGLQFLIQYYNGEERAKGNILERFSAQQFPDLHSELNLSSLELGDSALYFCASSVDSGGGSPLHFGNGTRLTVT.

Details on this clone: Sequence at one end of the junction differs from germline and may be a read error. The chain carries TRBV19 and TRBJ2-1; 7 bases fit TRBD1. Per germline, CDR1 LNHDA and CDR2 SQIVND (reference sequence). The CDR3 is made up of 16 amino acids. The CDR3 nucleotides are TGTGTCAGTAGTATTAGCAGACAGGGCCGATACAATGAGCAGTTCTTC. Its protein is CVSSISRQGRYNEQFF. Based on the CDR3 plus reference TRBV19 and TRBJ2-1, the full variable domain is DGGITQSPKYLFRKEGQNVTLSCEQNLNHDAMYWYRQDPGQGLRLIYYSQIVNDFQKGDIAEGYSVSREKKESFPLTVTSAQKNPTAFYLCVSSISRQGRYNEQFFGPGTRLTVL.

This chain links TRBV2 with TRBJ1-5; D ambiguous. Trimming left V 7 bases short and J 11 bases short, with 27 bases between. The CDR3 length is 16 residues. Germline CDR1 is SNHLY and CDR2 is FYNNEI. The CDR3 region has the DNA TGTGCCAGCAAATTAAGTTCGGGGATCCACGGACCAGCCCAGCATTTT. It codes for CASKLSSGIHGPAQHF.